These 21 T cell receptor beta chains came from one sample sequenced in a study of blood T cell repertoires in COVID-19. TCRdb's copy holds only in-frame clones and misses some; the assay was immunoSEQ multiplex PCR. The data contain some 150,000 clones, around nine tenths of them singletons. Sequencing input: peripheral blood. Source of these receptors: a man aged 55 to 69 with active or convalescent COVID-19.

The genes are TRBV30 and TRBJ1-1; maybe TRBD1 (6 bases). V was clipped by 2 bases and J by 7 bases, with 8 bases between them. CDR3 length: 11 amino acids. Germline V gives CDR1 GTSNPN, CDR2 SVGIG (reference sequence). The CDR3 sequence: CAWSRDNEAFF. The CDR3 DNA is TGTGCCTGGAGTAGGGACAATGAAGCTTTCTTT.

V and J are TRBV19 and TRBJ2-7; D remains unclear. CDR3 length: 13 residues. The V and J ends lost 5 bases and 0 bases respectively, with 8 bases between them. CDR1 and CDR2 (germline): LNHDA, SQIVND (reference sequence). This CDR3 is CASSLQRSYEQYF. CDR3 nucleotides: TGTGCCAGTAGTCTCCAGCGCTCCTACGAGCAGTACTTC.

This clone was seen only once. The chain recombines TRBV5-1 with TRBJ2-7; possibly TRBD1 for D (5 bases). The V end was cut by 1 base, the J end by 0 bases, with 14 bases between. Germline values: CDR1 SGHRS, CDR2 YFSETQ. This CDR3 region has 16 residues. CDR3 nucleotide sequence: TGCGCCAGCAGCTTGAGTACAGGCTCCATCTCCTACGAGCAGTACTTC. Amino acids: CASSLSTGSISYEQYF.

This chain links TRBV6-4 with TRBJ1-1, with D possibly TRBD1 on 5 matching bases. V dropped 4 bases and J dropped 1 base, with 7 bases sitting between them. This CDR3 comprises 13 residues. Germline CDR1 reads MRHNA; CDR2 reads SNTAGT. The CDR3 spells CASSATANTEAFF. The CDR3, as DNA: TGTGCCAGCAGTGCGACAGCGAACACTGAAGCTTTCTTT.

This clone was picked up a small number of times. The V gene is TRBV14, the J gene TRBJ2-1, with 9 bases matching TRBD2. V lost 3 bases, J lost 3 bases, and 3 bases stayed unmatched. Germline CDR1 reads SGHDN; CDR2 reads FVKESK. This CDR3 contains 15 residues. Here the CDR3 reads CASSHWRGGYNEQFF. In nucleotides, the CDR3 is TGTGCCAGCAGCCACTGGCGGGGGGGCTACAATGAGCAGTTCTTC.

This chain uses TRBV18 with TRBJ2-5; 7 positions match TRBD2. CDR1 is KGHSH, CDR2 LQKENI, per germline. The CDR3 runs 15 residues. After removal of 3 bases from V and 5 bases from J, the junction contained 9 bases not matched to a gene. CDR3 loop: CASSPPLRGGETQYF. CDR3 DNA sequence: TGTGCCAGCTCACCCCCATTAAGGGGAGGGGAGACCCAGTACTTC.

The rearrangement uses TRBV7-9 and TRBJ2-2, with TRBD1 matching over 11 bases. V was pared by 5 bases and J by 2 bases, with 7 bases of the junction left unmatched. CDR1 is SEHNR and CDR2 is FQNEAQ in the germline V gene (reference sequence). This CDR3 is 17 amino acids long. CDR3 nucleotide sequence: TGTGCCAGCAGCCTACAGGACAGGGGGCGCAACACCGGGGAGCTGTTTTTT. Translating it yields CASSLQDRGRNTGELFF.

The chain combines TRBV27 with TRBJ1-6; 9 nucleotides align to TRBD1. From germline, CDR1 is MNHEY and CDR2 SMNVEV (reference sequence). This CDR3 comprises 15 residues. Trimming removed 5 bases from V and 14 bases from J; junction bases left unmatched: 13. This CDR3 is CASSPGGQGKIALHF. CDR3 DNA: TGTGCCAGCAGTCCTGGGGGACAGGGAAAGATAGCCCTCCACTTT.

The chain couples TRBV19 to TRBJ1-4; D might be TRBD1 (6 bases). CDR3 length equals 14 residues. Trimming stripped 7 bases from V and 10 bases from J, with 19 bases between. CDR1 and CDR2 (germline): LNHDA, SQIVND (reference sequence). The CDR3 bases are TGTGCCAGTACCGAGGGGCAGGGGATGGGAAAACTGTTTTTT. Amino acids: CASTEGQGMGKLFF.

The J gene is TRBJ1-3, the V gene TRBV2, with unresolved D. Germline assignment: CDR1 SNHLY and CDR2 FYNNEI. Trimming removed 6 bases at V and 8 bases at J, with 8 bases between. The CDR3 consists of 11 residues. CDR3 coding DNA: TGTGCCAGCAGCCCCCTAGACACCATATATTTT. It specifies CASSPLDTIYF.

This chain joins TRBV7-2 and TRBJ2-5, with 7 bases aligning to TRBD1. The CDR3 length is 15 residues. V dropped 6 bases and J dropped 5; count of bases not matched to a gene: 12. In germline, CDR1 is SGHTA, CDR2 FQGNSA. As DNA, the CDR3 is TGTGCCAGCAGTAGAGCCGGGACAGAGGGGGAGACCCAGTACTTC. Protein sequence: CASSRAGTEGETQYF.

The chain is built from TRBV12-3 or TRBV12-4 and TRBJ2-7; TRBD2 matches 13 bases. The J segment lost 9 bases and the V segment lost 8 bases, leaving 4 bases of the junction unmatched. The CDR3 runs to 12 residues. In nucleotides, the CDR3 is TGTGCCAGCGGCGGACTAGCGGGAGTGCAGTACTTC. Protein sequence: CASGGLAGVQYF.

CDR3 region: CASSQARNEKLFF. In DNA, the CDR3 is TGTGCCAGCAGCCAAGCCAGGAATGAAAAACTGTTTTTT. J is TRBJ1-4 and V is TRBV4-2, with D unresolved. The CDR3 is 13 residues long. The germline V and J ends were trimmed by 1 base and 5 bases, with 5 bases remaining between them. Germline CDR1 and CDR2: LGHNA and YNFKEQ.

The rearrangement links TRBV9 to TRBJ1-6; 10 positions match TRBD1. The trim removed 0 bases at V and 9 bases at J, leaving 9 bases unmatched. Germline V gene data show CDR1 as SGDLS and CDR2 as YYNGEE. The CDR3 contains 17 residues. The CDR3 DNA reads TGTGCCAGCAGCGTAGCACCGGACAGGGGGGGCAGTTCACCCCTCCACTTT. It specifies CASSVAPDRGGSSPLHF.

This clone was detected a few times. The CDR3 DNA is TGTGCCACCAGCAGCTCACCTGCCGGGGGAGTGTCTGGAAACACCATATATTTT. It encodes CATSSSPAGGVSGNTIYF. The chain joins TRBV15 to TRBJ1-3, with D perhaps TRBD1 (5 bases). V lost 3 bases and J lost 1, with 19 bases in between. The CDR3 length is 18 residues. Per the germline V gene, CDR1 is LNHNV and CDR2 is YYDKDF (reference sequence).

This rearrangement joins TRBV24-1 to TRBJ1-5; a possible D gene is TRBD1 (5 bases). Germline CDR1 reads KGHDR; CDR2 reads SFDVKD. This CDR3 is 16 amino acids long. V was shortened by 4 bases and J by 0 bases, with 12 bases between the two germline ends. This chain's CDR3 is CATSDSGLISNQPQHF. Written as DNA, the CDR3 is TGTGCCACCAGTGACTCGGGACTGATTAGCAATCAGCCCCAGCATTTT.

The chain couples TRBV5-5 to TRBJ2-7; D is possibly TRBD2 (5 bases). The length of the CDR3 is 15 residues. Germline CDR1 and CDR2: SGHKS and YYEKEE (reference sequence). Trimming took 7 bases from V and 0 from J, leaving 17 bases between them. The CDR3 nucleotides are TGTGCCAGCTCTGAGGCTCCGGGATACTCCTACGAGCAGTACTTC. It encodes CASSEAPGYSYEQYF.

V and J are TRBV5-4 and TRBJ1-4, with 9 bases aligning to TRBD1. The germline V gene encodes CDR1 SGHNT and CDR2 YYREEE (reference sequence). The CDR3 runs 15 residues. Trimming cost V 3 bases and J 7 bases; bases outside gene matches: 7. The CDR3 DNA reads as TGTGCCAGCAGCTCCCGGGACAGGGATGTTGAAAAACTGTTTTTT. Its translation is CASSSRDRDVEKLFF.

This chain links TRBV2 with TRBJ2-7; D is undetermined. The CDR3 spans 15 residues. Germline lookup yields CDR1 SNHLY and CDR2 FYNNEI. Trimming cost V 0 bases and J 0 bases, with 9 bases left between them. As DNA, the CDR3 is TGTGCCAGCAGTGAAGCACGACTCCTCTCCTACGAGCAGTACTTC. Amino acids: CASSEARLLSYEQYF.

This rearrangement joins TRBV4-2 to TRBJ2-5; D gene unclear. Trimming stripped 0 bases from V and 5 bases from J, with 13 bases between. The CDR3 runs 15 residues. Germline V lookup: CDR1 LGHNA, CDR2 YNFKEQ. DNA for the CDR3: TGTGCCAGCAGCCAAGATAGACACCGAAAGGAGACCCAGTACTTC. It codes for CASSQDRHRKETQYF.

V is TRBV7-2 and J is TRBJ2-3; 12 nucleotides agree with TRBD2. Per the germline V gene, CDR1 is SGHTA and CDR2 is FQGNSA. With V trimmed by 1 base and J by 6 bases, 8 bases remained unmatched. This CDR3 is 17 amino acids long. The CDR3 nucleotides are TGTGCCAGCAGCTTAGGGACTAGCGGGGTTAGAGGGGATACGCAGTATTTT. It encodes CASSLGTSGVRGDTQYF.